The next 18 T cell receptor beta chains were all read from a single sample in a study of CD8+CD57+ T cells in acquired aplastic anemia. All patients picked for sequencing had shown, by flow cytometry, an expansion of CD8+CD57+ cells. Genomic DNA served as template for TCR beta VDJ and CDR3 profiling. In TCRdb, the reads were re-called with MiXCR into one record per CDR3 protein. This table has 270,000 or so distinct CDR3 sequences, 82% appearing once. Sequencing was performed on sorted CD4+, CD8+, or CD8+CD57+ T cells (not recorded which) from PBMCs. These receptors originate from a human donor with aplastic anemia.

Worth noting for this clonotype: Since the CDR3 does not end with the conserved phenylalanine or tryptophan, this likely comes from a read error. Because the CDR3's place on the DNA is in doubt, the DNA is left out and the CDR3 is given as listed by TCRdb. The chain's CDR3 is CASSLSDPADTHY. The chain has TRBV7-8 and TRBJ2-3. Germline CDR1 is SGHVS and CDR2 is FQNEAQ. 13 amino acids form the CDR3, both terminal residues included.

Details on this clonotype: The junction differs from germline at one of its ends, possibly a read error. The chain carries TRBV9 and TRBJ1-6; possibly TRBD1 for D (6 bases). The CDR3 totals 14 residues. Germline V gene sequence: CDR1 SGDLS, CDR2 YYNGEE. This CDR3 reads CARSVGGHNSPLHF. The CDR3 bases are TGTGCCCGCAGCGTAGGGGGTCATAATTCACCCCTCCACTTT.

The V gene is TRBV11-2, the J gene TRBJ2-5, with D maybe TRBD1 (5 bases). In germline, CDR1 is SGHAT, CDR2 FQNNGV. This CDR3 is 14 amino acids long. V lost 7 bases and J lost 2, with 14 bases in between. The CDR3 DNA is TGTGCCAGCAAAATATCACAGGAGCAAGAGACCCAGTACTTC. As protein: CASKISQEQETQYF.

Comments on this clonotype: One end of the junction fails to match germline, which may point to a read error. The chain has TRBV7-9 and TRBJ2-1; tentatively, D is TRBD1 or TRBD2 (7 bases each). This CDR3 spans 15 amino acids. The germline V gene has CDR1 SEHNR and CDR2 FQNEAQ (reference sequence). The CDR3 is CATSRAGQGGAEQFF. CDR3 DNA sequence: TGTGCCACCAGCAGAGCTGGTCAGGGGGGGGCTGAGCAGTTCTTC.

This chain connects TRBV7-8 to TRBJ2-7, with TRBD2 identical over 7 bases. Trimming took 2 bases from V and 4 from J; bases not matched to a gene: 17. The CDR3 has 18 amino acids. Germline V gene lookup returns CDR1 SGHVS and CDR2 FQNEAQ. The CDR3 loop is CASSLPGGPETQYYEQYV. The CDR3, as DNA: TGTGCCAGCAGCTTACCGGGAGGCCCCGAAACGCAGTATTACGAGCAGTACGTC.

The chain couples TRBV2 to TRBJ2-3, with a possible D match to TRBD2 (6 bases). The tail of the sequence fits TRBJ2-7 better, so the J call may be wrong. This CDR3 is 15 amino acids long. The germline CDR1 and CDR2 sequences are SNHLY and FYNNEI. Written as DNA, the CDR3 is TGTGCCAGCAGTATCCTGGGGGGAGGCTACAATACGCAGTACTTC. Translation gives CASSILGGGYNTQYF.

The V gene is TRBV9, the J gene TRBJ2-7; perhaps D is TRBD1 or TRBD2 (6 bases each). The germline V and J ends were trimmed by 4 bases and 2 bases, with 25 bases remaining between them. This CDR3 is 18 amino acids long. CDR1 is SGDLS, CDR2 YYNGEE, per germline. The CDR3 sequence: CASSSRAGGLDYAYEQYV. For the CDR3, the DNA is TGTGCCAGCAGCTCACGGGCCGGGGGCTTGGACTATGCCTACGAGCAGTACGTC.

The chain carries TRBV29-1 and TRBJ1-2; 10 nucleotides agree with TRBD1. J lost 8 bases, V lost 5 bases, and 8 bases had no gene match. The germline V gene has CDR1 SQVTM and CDR2 ANQGSEA. This CDR3 is 13 amino acids long. In nucleotides, the CDR3 is TGCAGCGTTACCGGGACAGGGGTTAAGGGCTACACCTTC. Its translation is CSVTGTGVKGYTF.

The table lists this clonotype with a count of one. The V gene is TRBV7-7, the J gene TRBJ2-1; 10 positions match TRBD2. The CDR3 length is 16 residues. Germline CDR1 SSHAT, CDR2 FNYEAQ (reference sequence). Unmatched junction bases numbered 16, after V lost 5 bases and J lost 12 bases. The CDR3 DNA follows: TGTGCCAGCAGCCCCCCCCGGGACGGGGCTAGCGGGAGGCAGTTCTTC. It translates to CASSPPRDGASGRQFF. Supplemented by reference TRBV7-7 and TRBJ2-1, the full variable domain reads GAGVSQSPRYKVTKRGQDVTLRCDPISSHATLYWYQQALGQGPEFLTYFNYEAQPDKSGLPSDRFSAERPEGSISTLTIQRTEQRDSAMYRCASSPPRDGASGRQFFGPGTRLTVL.

This chain joins TRBV20-1 and TRBJ1-4; D is perhaps TRBD1 (5 bases). The CDR3 consists of 17 residues. CDR1 and CDR2 (germline): DFQATT, SNEGSKA (reference sequence). With 0 bases removed from V and 6 bases from J, the gap between germline ends came to 20 bases. CDR3 nucleotides: TGCAGTGCTAGAGATGAAGGAGGGGCGCGGAGTTATGAAAAACTGTTTTTT. Encoded protein: CSARDEGGARSYEKLFF.

V and J are TRBV9 and TRBJ2-3; D remains unclear. V was clipped by 0 bases and J by 11 bases, with 16 bases between them. Germline CDR1 reads SGDLS; CDR2 reads YYNGEE. The CDR3 sequence is 14 residues long. CDR3 DNA: TGTGCCAGCAGCGTAGGGGTATCGCCCAATCAGCAGTATTTT. Protein: CASSVGVSPNQQYF.

Comments on this clonotype: Compared with germline, one end of the junction differs, possibly owing to a read error. The chain uses TRBV7-9 and TRBJ2-5, with 8 bases matching TRBD1. Germline loops: CDR1 SEHNR, CDR2 FQNEAQ (reference sequence). The CDR3 contains 14 residues. CDR3 residues: CASSPGLQGVSNTF. CDR3 sequence (DNA): TGTGCCAGCAGCCCAGGATTACAGGGGGTTTCGAACACCTTC. Looking up the rest from reference TRBV7-9 and TRBJ2-5 gives the full variable domain: DTGVSQNPRHKITKRGQNVTFRCDPISEHNRLYWYRQTLGQGPEFLTYFQNEAQLEKSRLLSDRFSAERPKGSFSTLEIQRTEQGDSAMYLCASSPGLQGVSNTFGPGTRLLVL.

CDR3 DNA: TGTGCCAGCAGCTGGTTGGGGAGCGGGAGGGGGGGGAATGAGCAGTTCTTC. Translating gives CASSWLGSGRGGNEQFF. The chain combines TRBV7-2 with TRBJ2-1; 10 bases fit TRBD2. CDR3 length equals 17 residues. CDR1 and CDR2 (germline): SGHTA, FQGNSA. The V and J ends lost 4 bases and 7 bases, in that order; junction bases with no gene match: 13.

As for this clonotype: The conserved phenylalanine or tryptophan normally closing the CDR3 is absent here, so this likely arose from a read error. No DNA is shown, since the ends of the CDR3 on it are uncertain; the CDR3 is the one TCRdb lists. This chain joins TRBV9 and TRBJ2-3; TRBD1, the table's D call, lacks a check against the DNA. The CDR3 is made up of 13 amino acids, end residues included. Looked up from germline, CDR1 is SGDLS and CDR2 is YYNGEE. This CDR3 reads CASSVGATAPYFG.

This clonotype occurred a few times. The chain carries TRBV9 and TRBJ1-2; 9 bases map to TRBD1. This CDR3 has 14 amino acids. Germline lookup yields CDR1 SGDLS and CDR2 YYNGEE. Trimming at V came to 3 bases and at J to 11 bases, leaving 11 bases not matched to a gene. In nucleotides, the CDR3 is TGTGCCAGCAGCGCAGCCGGGACAGGGATCTCATACACCTTC. Translated: CASSAAGTGISYTF.

The chain combines TRBV7-2 with TRBJ2-5; tentatively, D is TRBD2 (5 bases). The CDR3 runs 14 residues. The germline CDR1 and CDR2 sequences are SGHTA and FQGNSA. The V and J ends lost 5 bases and 13 bases respectively, with 23 bases between them. In DNA form, the CDR3 reads TGTGCCAGCAGCAGGAGCTGGAGCGAAGACTATGGGTACTTC. It codes for CASSRSWSEDYGYF.

The genes are TRBV5-7 and TRBJ2-4; D is perhaps TRBD2 (7 bases). TRBV5-7 is an ORF; its function is uncertain. Trimming pared 4 bases from V and 15 bases from J, leaving 17 bases between. The CDR3 totals 12 residues. For the CDR3, the DNA is TGTGCCAGCAGCGTGGGGGGGGCAGGCTGGTACTTC. It is translated as CASSVGGAGWYF.

The rearrangement joins TRBV5-6 to TRBJ2-1; 10 bases match TRBD2. V lost 4 bases to trimming and J lost 13 bases; unmatched junction nucleotides: 11. The germline CDR1 and CDR2 sequences are SGHDT and YYEEEE. This CDR3 has 14 amino acids. The DNA for the CDR3 is TGTGCCAGCAGCATCACTAGCGGGATTACTGACCAGTTCTTC. This encodes CASSITSGITDQFF.